The T cell receptor (beta chain) under discussion was sequenced for a study of cytomegalovirus exposure and HLA in healthy donors. Whole-study results and caveats: Some TCR beta chains (over 150 of them) were listed as cytomegalovirus-associated.

PCR was performed using 60 Vbeta and 13 Jbeta primers. The protocol was immunoSEQ multiplex PCR, while the TCRdb copy is restricted to in-frame clones and leaves out a portion. The table includes approximately 240,000 clones, around 76% detected once. The V end lost 4 bases, the J end lost 3 bases, and 15 bases lay between the germline ends. The CDR3 totals 15 residues. Germline V gives CDR1 SGHRS, CDR2 YFSETQ. As regards this clone: Its antigen is not identified.

The source material was PBMCs. The receptor's source is a woman aged 40 to 50 in good health and CMV-seropositive. The V and J genes are TRBV5-1 and TRBJ2-3; D is unresolved. CDR3 bases: TGCGCCAGCAGCGTTCTGGCCCACACAACAGATACGCAGTATTTT. This gives the protein CASSVLAHTTDTQYF.